This T cell receptor beta chain came from a study of human T cells and chemical hapten exposure. The sample's time point: pre-sensitization, week 0. Treatment given: therapeutic diphenylcyclopropenone sensitization with weekly scalp DPC. In germline, CDR1 is SNHLY, CDR2 FYNNEI. The CDR3 extends over 15 amino acids. V dropped 4 bases and J dropped 0 bases, with 12 bases sitting between them. TCRdb analysed the RACE reads with MiXCR anew, one entry per CDR3 protein. The sample has about 110,000 distinct CDR3 sequences, 9.5% to 15% seen once. The origin of this receptor is a woman aged 45-60 years with alopecia areata. Some clones in this sample may be carry-over from other donors' samples. The material sequenced was whole blood, taken in connection with sensitization to the hapten diphenylcyclopropenone (DPC). The V call is TRBV2, the J call TRBJ2-5; D possibly corresponds to TRBD2 (6 bases). The CDR3 sequence: CASSVVAAHQETQYF. The CDR3 DNA follows: TGTGCCAGCAGTGTAGTAGCGGCCCACCAAGAGACCCAGTACTTC.